These 21 T cell receptor beta chains were sequenced from one sample in a study of T cell responses to AZD1222 COVID-19 vaccine. The assay was immunoSEQ multiplex PCR, and TCRdb's table has in-frame clones only and misses some. Of about 120,000 clones listed, approximately 94% are singletons. The specimen was peripheral blood, collected 28 days after the second AZD1222 dose. Every receptor here comes from an adult who received the AZD1222 COVID-19 vaccine.

The CDR3 region is CASRPDRGEETQYF. The CDR3 DNA is TGTGCCAGCAGACCAGACAGGGGCGAAGAGACCCAGTACTTC. The chain joins TRBV6-5 to TRBJ2-5; 8 bases map to TRBD1. The V gene's germline CDR1 is MNHEY and CDR2 SVGAGI. The CDR3 runs to 14 residues. V shed 6 bases and J 3 bases; nucleotides not matched to a gene: 6.

The chain recombines TRBV7-9 with TRBJ1-2; D possibly corresponds to TRBD1 (5 bases). Trimming took 5 bases from V and 7 from J, leaving 17 bases between them. The germline V gene encodes CDR1 SEHNR and CDR2 FQNEAQ (reference sequence). This CDR3 spans 14 amino acids. The CDR3, as DNA: TGTGCCAGCAGCCTTTTACGCGGGGGAGGTGGCTACACCTTC. It translates to CASSLLRGGGGYTF.

The gene calls are TRBV5-1 and TRBJ2-1, with a weak D call TRBD2 (6 bases). Germline V lookup: CDR1 SGHRS, CDR2 YFSETQ. Trimming removed 1 base at V and 0 bases at J, with 14 bases between. This CDR3 contains 17 residues. The CDR3 protein is CASSLRGGGSSYNEQFF. The DNA for the CDR3 is TGCGCCAGCAGCTTGAGGGGCGGAGGGAGCTCCTACAATGAGCAGTTCTTC.

This chain joins TRBV20-1 and TRBJ2-3; TRBD2 agrees at 12 bases. Losses at the gene ends were 3 bases for V and 4 bases for J; bases not matched to a gene: 14. There are 18 residues in the CDR3. Germline V gene lookup returns CDR1 DFQATT and CDR2 SNEGSKA (reference sequence). CDR3 nucleotide sequence: TGCAGTGCTAGTTGGCTAGCGGGAGGGCCCAGGGAGGCAGATACGCAGTATTTT. Residues: CSASWLAGGPREADTQYF.

This chain links TRBV11-2 with TRBJ1-5; no firm D call. Trimming pared 1 base from V and 4 bases from J, leaving 5 bases between. The length of the CDR3 is 13 residues. Germline CDR1 is SGHAT and CDR2 is FQNNGV. CDR3 in DNA: TGTGCCAGCAGCTTAGCGCGGAATCAGCCCCAGCATTTT. Its translation is CASSLARNQPQHF.

The chain joins TRBV7-2 to TRBJ2-1; TRBD1 or TRBD2 may be the D gene (6 bases each). The V gene's germline CDR1 is SGHTA and CDR2 FQGNSA. The V end lost 2 bases, the J end lost 3 bases, and 14 bases lay between the germline ends. The length of the CDR3 is 16 residues. This chain's CDR3 is CASSLSPGADYNEQFF. Here the CDR3 DNA reads TGTGCCAGCAGCTTATCCCCGGGGGCAGACTACAATGAGCAGTTCTTC.

The J gene is TRBJ1-6, the V gene TRBV30, with 7 bases matching TRBD1. The CDR3 extends over 15 amino acids. CDR1 GTSNPN and CDR2 SVGIG come from the germline V gene (reference sequence). Losses at the gene ends were 4 bases for V and 5 bases for J; bases not matched to a gene: 8. CDR3 DNA sequence: TGTGCCTGGACCCGGGACAGAGAGGATAATTCACCCCTCCACTTT. Protein product: CAWTRDREDNSPLHF.

The rearrangement joins TRBV21-1 to TRBJ2-3; TRBD1, the table's D call, lacks a check against the DNA. TRBV21-1 is described as a pseudogene. CDR3 length: 15 amino acids. The CDR3 region is CASRIRDRETDTQYF. In nucleotides, the CDR3 is TGTGCCAGCAGAATCCGGGACAGGGAGACAGATACGCAGTATTTT.

The J gene is TRBJ1-4, the V gene TRBV6-5; 7 bases are shared with TRBD1. CDR3 length equals 13 residues. Germline-derived CDR1 and CDR2 are MNHEY and SVGAGI. With V trimmed by 9 bases and J by 1 base, 2 bases remained unmatched. CDR3 in DNA: TGTGCCAGTCGACAGGGAACTAATGAAAAACTGTTTTTT. Amino acids: CASRQGTNEKLFF.

This chain joins TRBV2 and TRBJ1-2; perhaps TRBD1 as D (6 bases). V dropped 1 base and J dropped 7 bases, with 13 bases sitting between them. Germline V gene sequence: CDR1 SNHLY, CDR2 FYNNEI. The CDR3 loop spans 14 amino acids. CDR3 sequence reads: CASSEVTRGGGYTF. The CDR3 DNA reads as TGTGCCAGCAGTGAAGTGACCAGGGGCGGTGGCTACACCTTC.

The chain joins TRBV4-3 to TRBJ2-5; 7 bases align to TRBD1. This CDR3 has 15 residues. Trimming took 5 bases from V and 4 from J; bases not matched to a gene: 10. Germline lookup yields CDR1 LGHNA and CDR2 YSLEER. The CDR3: CASSRGTATRETQYF. For the CDR3, the DNA is TGCGCCAGCAGCAGGGGGACAGCTACGCGAGAGACCCAGTACTTC.

This chain connects TRBV7-2 to TRBJ2-7, with 9 bases that match TRBD1. This CDR3 comprises 15 residues. J was trimmed by 0 bases and V by 6 bases; bases with no gene match: 6. Germline assignment: CDR1 SGHTA and CDR2 FQGNSA. The CDR3 coding sequence is TGTGCCAGCAGTCCCTTGGGACAGGGCTCCTACGAGCAGTACTTC. Protein: CASSPLGQGSYEQYF.

V gene TRBV5-4 combines with J gene TRBJ2-5; D is undetermined. Trimming removed 4 bases at V and 1 base at J, with 8 bases between. CDR1 and CDR2 (germline): SGHNT, YYREEE (reference sequence). This CDR3 is built from 13 residues. The CDR3 DNA sequence: TGTGCCAGCAGCCCGCGCCCCCAAGAGACCCAGTACTTC. Its protein product is CASSPRPQETQYF.

This sequence joins TRBV10-2 and TRBJ1-2; maybe TRBD1 (5 bases). The CDR3 consists of 12 residues. Germline CDR1 reads WSHSY; CDR2 reads SAAADI. V gave up 10 bases and J gave up 8 bases, with 17 bases separating them. The CDR3 sequence: CATSPPGNGYTF. The CDR3 region has the DNA TGCGCCACCTCACCTCCAGGGAACGGCTACACCTTC.

CDR3: CASSQAGGTPDTQYF. In DNA form, the CDR3 reads TGTGCCAGCAGCCAAGCGGGGGGGACCCCAGATACGCAGTATTTT. J is TRBJ2-3 and V is TRBV3-1 (or the pseudogene TRBV3-2), with 8 bases that match TRBD2. CDR1 and CDR2 (germline): LGHDT, YNNKEL (reference sequence). This CDR3 region has 15 residues. Losses at the gene ends were 1 base for V and 4 bases for J; bases not matched to a gene: 4.

CDR3 DNA: TGTGCCAGCAGCCACGCCAGCGGTAGCACAGATACGCAGTATTTT. Its translation is CASSHASGSTDTQYF. This chain joins TRBV3-1 (or the pseudogene TRBV3-2) and TRBJ2-3, with TRBD2 as a possible D gene (5 bases). Per germline, CDR1 LGHDT and CDR2 YNNKEL (reference sequence). This CDR3 spans 15 amino acids. Between the trimmed V and J ends, which lost 3 bases and 0 bases, there was a span of 10 bases.

V and J are TRBV3-1 (or the pseudogene TRBV3-2) and TRBJ1-3, with no clear D. This CDR3 region has 20 residues. Germline values: CDR1 LGHDT, CDR2 YNNKEL (reference sequence). V was trimmed by 3 bases and J by 5 bases, leaving 29 bases between them. The CDR3 nucleotides read TGTGCCAGCAGCCACAACTCACATTCTTCCTCGGCCGTTAATCGAAACACCATATATTTT. This translates into CASSHNSHSSSAVNRNTIYF.

The rearrangement links TRBV19 to TRBJ1-5; 7 nucleotides line up with TRBD1. Germline CDR1 is LNHDA and CDR2 is SQIVND (reference sequence). The CDR3 sequence is 14 residues long. Trimming took 9 bases from V and 4 from J; bases not matched to a gene: 9. DNA of the CDR3: TGTGCCAGCGCAGATCACAGGGGTAATCAGCCCCAGCATTTT. Translation gives CASADHRGNQPQHF.

The V gene is TRBV5-4, the J gene TRBJ1-3, with unresolved D. Germline values: CDR1 SGHNT, CDR2 YYREEE (reference sequence). The V gene lost 9 bases and the J gene lost 0 bases, with 10 bases spanning the gap. This CDR3 has 13 residues. CDR3 protein: CATGLDSGNTIYF. The CDR3 DNA follows: TGTGCCACCGGACTGGACTCTGGAAACACCATATATTTT.

The chain carries TRBV2 and TRBJ2-7; TRBD2 matches 10 bases. The CDR3 spans 16 residues. The V gene end was trimmed by 3 bases and the J gene end by 0 bases; junction bases not matched to a gene: 5. Germline CDR1 reads SNHLY; CDR2 reads FYNNEI. The CDR3 DNA reads as TGTGCCAGCAGTGATCGCCTAGCGGGGGACTCCTACGAGCAGTACTTC. Translated: CASSDRLAGDSYEQYF.

This chain joins TRBV18 and TRBJ1-5; a weak D match, TRBD1 (5 bases). The germline V and J ends were trimmed by 0 bases and 0 bases, with 12 bases remaining between them. Germline CDR1 is KGHSH and CDR2 is LQKENI. The CDR3 loop spans 17 amino acids. CDR3 DNA sequence: TGTGCCAGCTCACCACCCGGGGCCAGGGATAGCAATCAGCCCCAGCATTTT. Translation gives CASSPPGARDSNQPQHF.